The TCR beta chain under discussion was sequenced for a study of CD8 T cells in ankylosing spondylitis. Construction of TCR beta libraries was performed using quantitative 5'-RACE with molecular barcodes. Each CDR3 protein is one row after TCRdb ran MiXCR on the 5' RACE reads. Here the sample spans some 130,000 distinct CDR3 sequences, around 9.3% being singletons. The CDR3 has 12 residues. Trimming removed 4 bases from V and 8 bases from J; junction bases left unmatched: 4. Germline CDR1 LGHDT, CDR2 YNNKEL (reference sequence). The clonotype originates from a male donor with ankylosing spondylitis or in good health (not recorded which). Source material: blood, either unsorted or a sorted T cell fraction (not recorded which). The chain couples TRBV3-1 to TRBJ1-2; TRBD1 aligns across 7 bases. The CDR3: CASSRQGRGYTF. The CDR3 bases are TGTGCCAGCAGCCGACAGGGTCGCGGCTACACCTTC.